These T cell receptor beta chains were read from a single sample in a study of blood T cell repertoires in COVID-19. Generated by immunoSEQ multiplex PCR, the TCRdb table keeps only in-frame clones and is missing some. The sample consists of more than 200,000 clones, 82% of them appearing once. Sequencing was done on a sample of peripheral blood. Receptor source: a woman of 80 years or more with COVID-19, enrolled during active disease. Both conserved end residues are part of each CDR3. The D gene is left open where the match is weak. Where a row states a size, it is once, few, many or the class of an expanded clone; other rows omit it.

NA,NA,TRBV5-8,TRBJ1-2,TGTGCCAGCAGCCCCCCCGGGGGGGCGGCTGTCTATGGCTACACCTTC,CASSPPGGAAVYGYTF
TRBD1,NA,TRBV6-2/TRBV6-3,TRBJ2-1,TGTGCCAGCAGTAGACAGGGGGTTGGTGAGCAGTTCTTC,CASSRQGVGEQFF
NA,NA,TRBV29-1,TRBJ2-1,TGCAGCGTTGGTCGCCGGTACAATGAGCAGTTCTTC,CSVGRRYNEQFF
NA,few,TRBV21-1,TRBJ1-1,TGTGCCAGCAGCAACCTCTCCAGGTTGACGAACCCTGAAGCTTTCTTT,CASSNLSRLTNPEAFF
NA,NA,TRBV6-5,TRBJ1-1,TGTGCCAGCAGTTATGAGAGAACCACTGAAGCTTTCTTT,CASSYERTTEAFF
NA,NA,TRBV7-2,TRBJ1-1,TGTGCCAGCAGCTTGTGGCCCGAGGGCACTGAAGCTTTCTTT,CASSLWPEGTEAFF
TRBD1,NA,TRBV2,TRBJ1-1,TGTGCCACCCGCCAGGGACAGGGGAAAGCTTTCTTT,CATRQGQGKAFF
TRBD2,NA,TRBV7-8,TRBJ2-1,TGTGCCAGCAGCTTAGTCGCGGGAGTGGTTAGTAATGAGCAGTTCTTC,CASSLVAGVVSNEQFF
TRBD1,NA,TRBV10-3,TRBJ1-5,TGTGCCATCAGCACGGGACAGGGAGAAAGTCAGCCCCAGCATTTT,CAISTGQGESQPQHF
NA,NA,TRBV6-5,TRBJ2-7,TGTGCCAGCAGTCCAGGGGTAGGCTCCTACGAGCAGTACTTC,CASSPGVGSYEQYF
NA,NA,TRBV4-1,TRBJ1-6,TGCGCCAGCAGCCAAGATGGGAGGGGCGTATCACCCCTCCACTTT,CASSQDGRGVSPLHF
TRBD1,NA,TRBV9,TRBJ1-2,TGTGCCAGCAGCATAGGGACAGGGACCTATGGCTACACCTTC,CASSIGTGTYGYTF
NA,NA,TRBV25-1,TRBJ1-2,TGTGCCAGCAGTCGCCAGGGGCCGCACGGCTACACCTTC,CASSRQGPHGYTF
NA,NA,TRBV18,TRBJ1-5,TGTGCCAGCTCACCACCCGGGGTTAGCAATCAGCCCCAGCATTTT,CASSPPGVSNQPQHF
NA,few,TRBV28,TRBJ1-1,TGTGCCAGCAGTTTCAGGGGTTCCGGCACTGAAGCTTTCTTT,CASSFRGSGTEAFF
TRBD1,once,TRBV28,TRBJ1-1,TGTGCCAGCAGTTCCCCTTATTCAGGGGGCAGTACTGAAGCTTTCTTT,CASSSPYSGGSTEAFF
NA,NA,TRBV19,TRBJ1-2,TGTGCCAGTAGATTGGACAAGAACTATGGCTACACCTTC,CASRLDKNYGYTF
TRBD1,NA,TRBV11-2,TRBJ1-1,TGTGCCAGCAGCTTAGCAGGGGGCACTGAAGCTTTCTTT,CASSLAGGTEAFF
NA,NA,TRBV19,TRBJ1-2,TGTGCCAGTAGTATACGACAAACCTATGGCTACACCTTC,CASSIRQTYGYTF
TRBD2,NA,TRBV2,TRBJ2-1,TGTGCCAGCACCGGGAGGGGGACCTGGAATGAGCAGTTCTTC,CASTGRGTWNEQFF
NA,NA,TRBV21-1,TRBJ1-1,TGTGCCAGCAGCATTCAACCACCTCCTGGGGCGGCTTTCTTT,CASSIQPPPGAAFF